Each of the 10 T cell receptor beta chains below was sequenced from the same sample in a study of OX40 agonist ivuxolimab in advanced cancers. Library prep was done by the immunoSEQ multiplex PCR assay. This immuneACCESS table, as held by TCRdb, lists in-frame sequences with V and J called but not all clones. Of the missing ones, under half trace to an unresolved V gene in checked studies; the others have no known cause. Counted in this sample were 70,000 to 95,000 clones; just over 90% of them appeared once. The ten most abundant clones make up roughly 0.75% of the sample. The sample was CD4+ or CD8+ T cells sorted from blood, taken in a trial of the OX40 agonist ivuxolimab. The receptors come from an adult with an advanced solid tumor such as melanoma, head and neck, liver or kidney cancer.

V usage is TRBV9 and J usage is TRBJ2-1; D could derive from TRBD1 or TRBD2 (6 bases each). This CDR3 region has 15 residues. Trimming stripped 0 bases from V and 0 bases from J, with 7 bases between. Per germline, CDR1 SGDLS and CDR2 YYNGEE. DNA for the CDR3: TGTGCCAGCAGCGTAGCGGGGGCCTCCTACAATGAGCAGTTCTTC. It encodes CASSVAGASYNEQFF.

This chain connects TRBV7-9 to TRBJ2-3; 10 bases are a match to TRBD1. This CDR3 is built from 18 residues. In germline, CDR1 is SEHNR, CDR2 FQNEAQ (reference sequence). V lost 2 bases and J lost 1; bases outside the gene matches: 9. CDR3 residues: CASSLYGTGVGRTDTQYF. The CDR3 DNA sequence: TGTGCCAGCAGCTTATATGGGACAGGGGTCGGTCGCACAGATACGCAGTATTTT.

This clone has just a few counts. The J gene is TRBJ1-5, the V gene TRBV7-9, with D possibly matching TRBD1 (6 bases). The germline CDR1 and CDR2 sequences are SEHNR and FQNEAQ (reference sequence). The CDR3 loop spans 17 amino acids. V lost 0 bases, J lost 0 bases, and 12 bases lay in between. The CDR3 DNA follows: TGTGCCAGCAGCTTAGCGAGAGGACAGTCTAGCAATCAGCCCCAGCATTTT. Protein product: CASSLARGQSSNQPQHF.

This chain links TRBV5-1 with TRBJ2-1, with D possibly being TRBD1 (6 bases). This CDR3 has 16 residues. The germline CDR1 and CDR2 sequences are SGHRS and YFSETQ. The V gene lost 4 bases and the J gene lost 0 bases, with 14 bases spanning the gap. The CDR3 loop is CASSTDGQSSYNEQFF. In DNA, the CDR3 is TGCGCCAGCAGCACCGACGGACAGAGCTCCTACAATGAGCAGTTCTTC.

The chain links TRBV7-2 to TRBJ1-5; no clear D gene. The V gene lost 1 base and the J gene lost 3 bases, with 10 bases spanning the gap. The CDR3 contains 15 residues. Germline lookup yields CDR1 SGHTA and CDR2 FQGNSA. CDR3 loop: CASSLVGYLNQPQHF. The CDR3 DNA is TGTGCCAGCAGCTTAGTAGGGTACCTCAATCAGCCCCAGCATTTT. Looking up the rest from reference TRBV7-2 and TRBJ1-5 gives the full variable domain: GAGVSQSPSNKVTEKGKDVELRCDPISGHTALYWYRQSLGQGLEFLIYFQGNSAPDKSGLPSDRFSAERTGGSVSTLTIQRTQQEDSAVYLCASSLVGYLNQPQHFGDGTRLSIL.

J is TRBJ2-7 and V is TRBV14; D unresolved. CDR3 length: 15 residues. Germline V lookup: CDR1 SGHDN, CDR2 FVKESK. Trimming took 3 bases from V and 7 from J, leaving 19 bases between them. The CDR3 region is CASSHLDQPLREQYF. CDR3 coding DNA: TGTGCCAGCAGCCATCTGGACCAACCTCTTCGGGAGCAGTACTTC.

V is TRBV14 and J is TRBJ2-1; D is tentatively TRBD1 or TRBD2 (5 bases each). Germline V gene data show CDR1 as SGHDN and CDR2 as FVKESK. The CDR3 is 12 residues long. V was cut by 2 bases and J by 12 bases, with 11 bases left in between. The CDR3 region is CASSQHGARQFF. The CDR3 DNA follows: TGTGCCAGCAGCCAACACGGGGCGCGGCAGTTCTTC. Drawing the rest from reference TRBV14 and TRBJ2-1, the complete variable domain is EAGVTQFPSHSVIEKGQTVTLRCDPISGHDNLYWYRRVMGKEIKFLLHFVKESKQDESGMPNNRFLAERTGGTYSTLKVQPAELEDSGVYFCASSQHGARQFFGPGTRLTVL.

This chain links TRBV2 with TRBJ1-5; D unclear. V was trimmed by 11 bases and J by 4 bases, leaving 15 bases between them. Germline V lookup: CDR1 SNHLY, CDR2 FYNNEI. This CDR3 is 13 amino acids long. The CDR3 DNA follows: TGTGCCTCGGGGTCGGGGTTTAATCAGCCCCAGCATTTT. Translated: CASGSGFNQPQHF.

In its sample, this clone was seen once. V and J are TRBV5-8 and TRBJ2-7; D unclear. The germline V gene has CDR1 SGHTS and CDR2 YDEGEE. This CDR3 spans 15 amino acids. Deletions cut 0 bases from V and 3 bases from J, with 13 bases between. As DNA, the CDR3 is TGTGCCAGCAGCTTGGTAGGACGGTTGAACTACGAGCAGTACTTC. Translating gives CASSLVGRLNYEQYF.

The chain carries TRBV6-5 and TRBJ2-5; D perhaps matches TRBD1 (6 bases). Germline V gene lookup returns CDR1 MNHEY and CDR2 SVGAGI. V gave up 2 bases and J gave up 9 bases, with 19 bases separating them. The CDR3 runs to 15 residues. CDR3 nucleotides: TGTGCCAGCAGTTACACGAGAGGGGGTACCACGGCCCAGTACTTC. Translated: CASSYTRGGTTAQYF.